Listed here are 23 T cell receptor beta chains from one sample, sequenced in a study of T cell clonality in common variable immunodeficiency. Method: immunoSEQ multiplex PCR; TCRdb's copy keeps in-frame clones and lacks some. The sample yields tens of thousands of clones, without any singletons. The sample taken for sequencing was peripheral blood mononuclear cells. These receptors were collected from a person aged 18 to 75 in good health.

This clone was observed at least ten times. The read finishes 3 residues shy of the CDR3 end, and the germline J gene is used to complete it. The chain is built from TRBV7-9 and TRBJ1-1; no definite D call. The germline V gene encodes CDR1 SEHNR and CDR2 FQNEAQ (reference sequence). V was trimmed by 1 base and J by 1 base, leaving 7 bases between them. This CDR3 is built from 14 residues. The part of the CDR3 DNA that was read is TGTGCCAGCAGCTTAGTTCCAGGGAACACTGAA. Amino acids: CASSLVPGNTE. The whole CDR3 sequence reads CASSLVPGNTEAFF. The full variable domain, completed using reference TRBV7-9 and TRBJ1-1, is DTGVSQNPRHKITKRGQNVTFRCDPISEHNRLYWYRQTLGQGPEFLTYFQNEAQLEKSRLLSDRFSAERPKGSFSTLEIQRTEQGDSAMYLCASSLVPGNTEAFFGQGTRLTVV.

This clone was seen at least ten times. The CDR3 sequence: CASSSGLAVGNEQFF. The part of the CDR3 DNA that was read is TGTGCCAGTAGTTCGGGACTAGCGGTAGGCAATGAG. The chain combines TRBV19 with TRBJ2-1, with 11 nucleotides matching TRBD2. The read terminates 3 residues ahead of where the CDR3 ends, so the germline J gene completes it. This CDR3 spans 15 amino acids. In germline, CDR1 is LNHDA, CDR2 SQIVND (reference sequence). J lost 6 bases, V lost 5 bases, and 6 bases had no gene match.

This clone was seen repeatedly, ten times or more. The CDR3 extends 3 residues past the end of the read, so its final part is completed from the germline J gene. V gene TRBV7-6 combines with J gene TRBJ2-3, with 7 bases matching TRBD2. The CDR3 is made up of 17 amino acids. Germline CDR1 reads SGHVS; CDR2 reads FNYEAQ. V trimming: 2 bases; J trimming: 2 bases; junction bases outside the gene matches: 10. The part of the CDR3 DNA that was read is TGTGCCAGCAGCTTATCATTCAGCGGGGAGATCACAGATACG. This codes for CASSLSFSGEITDT. The whole CDR3 protein reads CASSLSFSGEITDTQYF. Complete variable domain (other parts from reference TRBV7-6 and TRBJ2-3): GAGVSQSPRYKVTKRGQDVALRCDPISGHVSLYWYRQALGQGPEFLTYFNYEAQQDKSGLPNDRFSAERPEGSISTLTIQRTEQRDSAMYRCASSLSFSGEITDTQYFGPGTRLTVL.

This clone has ten or more counts. The sequenced fragment ends 3 residues before the CDR3 boundary, so the rest is inferred from the germline J gene. The chain links TRBV29-1 to TRBJ1-1; TRBD1 matches 8 bases. Germline assignment: CDR1 SQVTM and CDR2 ANQGSEA. This CDR3 has 13 amino acids. J was trimmed by 2 bases and V by 8 bases; bases with no gene match: 7. The CDR3 region is CSFHRGSNTEAFF. The covered CDR3 bases are TGCAGCTTCCACAGGGGGAGCAACACTGAA. Drawing the rest from reference TRBV29-1 and TRBJ1-1, the complete variable domain is SAVISQKPSRDICQRGTSLTIQCQVDSQVTMMFWYRQQPGQSLTLIATANQGSEATYESGFVIDKFPISRPNLTFSTLTVSNMSPEDSSIYLCSFHRGSNTEAFFGQGTRLTVV.

This clone appeared many times. The CDR3 end is not reached by the read, which stops 3 residues before it; the germline J gene fills it in. The chain couples TRBV7-9 to TRBJ1-2; D uncertain. Germline V gene lookup returns CDR1 SEHNR and CDR2 FQNEAQ (reference sequence). CDR3 length: 13 residues. Between the trimmed V and J ends, which lost 5 bases and 2 bases, there was a span of 9 bases. The CDR3 is CASSQGGNYGYTF. Partial CDR3 DNA: TGTGCCAGCAGCCAAGGAGGGAACTATGGC.

In its sample, this clone was seen many times. The read terminates 3 residues ahead of where the CDR3 ends, so the germline J gene completes it. This chain uses TRBV5-4 with TRBJ2-5, with TRBD1 as a possible D gene (6 bases). Germline loops: CDR1 SGHNT, CDR2 YYREEE (reference sequence). V was shortened by 7 bases and J by 4 bases, with 20 bases between the two germline ends. The CDR3 extends over 15 amino acids. CDR3: CASCYGLGAGETQYF. Incomplete CDR3 DNA: TGTGCCAGCTGCTATGGGTTGGGGGCGGGAGAGACC. The complete variable domain, with remaining parts taken from reference TRBV5-4 and TRBJ2-5, reads ETGVTQSPTHLIKTRGQQVTLRCSSQSGHNTVSWYQQALGQGPQFIFQYYREEENGRGNFPPRFSGLQFPNYSSELNVNALELDDSALYLCASCYGLGAGETQYFGPGTRLLVL.

This clone was recorded at least ten times. The read is 3 residues too short to cover the CDR3 end, so that end is filled in from the germline J gene. J is TRBJ2-7 and V is TRBV5-4, with 7 bases that match TRBD1. This CDR3 has 14 amino acids. CDR1 and CDR2 (germline): SGHNT, YYREEE (reference sequence). The ends lost 4 bases at V and 3 bases at J; junction bases unmatched: 7. The CDR3 here is CASSSSAGGYEQYF. CDR3 DNA, as far as it was read: TGTGCCAGCAGCAGTTCGGCAGGGGGCTACGAG.

This clone was observed many times. The read stops 3 residues short of the end of the CDR3; the missing end is completed from the germline J gene. This rearrangement joins TRBV5-1 to TRBJ2-5, with 8 bases that match TRBD2. V lost 4 bases to trimming and J lost 2 bases; unmatched junction nucleotides: 7. CDR1 and CDR2 (germline): SGHRS, YFSETQ. CDR3 length: 15 residues. The sequenced part of the CDR3 DNA is TGCGCCAGCAGCAGGCCCAGCGGGGGACAAGAGACC. This translates into CASSRPSGGQET. The whole CDR3 region reads CASSRPSGGQETQYF.

This clone was observed at least ten times. The read halts 3 residues ahead of the CDR3 end, with the missing end drawn from the germline J gene. The rearrangement joins TRBV19 to TRBJ2-5; 9 nucleotides match TRBD2. Unmatched junction bases numbered 4, after V lost 3 bases and J lost 2 bases. CDR1 LNHDA and CDR2 SQIVND come from the germline V gene (reference sequence). The CDR3 covers 15 residues. CDR3 sequence reads: CASSIIAGDQETQYF. The sequenced part of the CDR3 DNA is TGTGCCAGTAGTATCATAGCGGGGGATCAAGAGACC. Based on the CDR3 plus reference TRBV19 and TRBJ2-5, the full variable domain is DGGITQSPKYLFRKEGQNVTLSCEQNLNHDAMYWYRQDPGQGLRLIYYSQIVNDFQKGDIAEGYSVSREKKESFPLTVTSAQKNPTAFYLCASSIIAGDQETQYFGPGTRLLVL.

This clone was detected ten times or more. The CDR3 is cut off 3 residues early in the read; its end comes from the germline J gene. The chain links TRBV2 to TRBJ2-5; no definite D call. Trimming removed 3 bases at V and 1 base at J, with 9 bases between. CDR1 and CDR2 (germline): SNHLY, FYNNEI. The CDR3 loop spans 14 amino acids. The sequenced CDR3 bases are TGTGCCAGCAGTGAGGTCAGATCCCAAGAGACC. Translated, it gives CASSEVRSQET. The entire CDR3 sequence reads CASSEVRSQETQYF.

Ten or more counts support this clone. The CDR3 end falls 3 residues outside the read, so it is completed with the germline J gene. The chain uses TRBV2 and TRBJ2-7; 7 bases agree with TRBD2. The CDR3 has 14 amino acids. The V and J ends lost 7 bases and 2 bases, in that order; junction bases with no gene match: 8. CDR1 SNHLY and CDR2 FYNNEI come from the germline V gene. This CDR3 is CASIKLSGTYEQYF. The part of the CDR3 DNA that was read is TGTGCCAGCATAAAACTGAGCGGGACCTACGAG.

This clone was observed many times. The read stops 3 residues short of the end of the CDR3; the missing end is completed from the germline J gene. The chain joins TRBV4-2 to TRBJ2-1; 10 bases map to TRBD2. Trimming removed 5 bases from V and 3 bases from J; junction bases left unmatched: 4. This CDR3 has 15 amino acids. Germline V gene lookup returns CDR1 LGHNA and CDR2 YNFKEQ. This CDR3 reads CASSLQRGGYNEQFF. Incomplete CDR3 DNA: TGTGCCAGCAGCTTGCAGCGGGGGGGCTACAATGAG.

CDR3 sequence reads: CASSFTRGGDTEAFF. The CDR3 DNA, read in part, is TGTGCCAGCAGCTTCACCCGGGGGGGGGACACTGAA. The chain has TRBV11-2 and TRBJ1-1, with D possibly matching TRBD1 (5 bases). The read ends 3 residues shy of where the CDR3 ends; the end is completed using the germline J gene. Trimming removed 3 bases from V and 3 bases from J, with 14 bases in between. The CDR3 is 15 residues long. In germline, CDR1 is SGHAT, CDR2 FQNNGV.

With regard to this clone: The sequence runs out 3 residues before the end of the CDR3; the remainder is reconstructed from the germline J gene. The chain carries TRBV6-1 and TRBJ2-7; 9 bases are a match to TRBD1. The CDR3 loop spans 15 amino acids. CDR1 is MNHNS and CDR2 is SASEGT in the germline V gene. V lost 3 bases and J lost 5; bases outside the gene matches: 8. CDR3 sequence: CASSEPGQGGNEQYF. The covered CDR3 bases are TGTGCCAGCAGTGAGCCGGGACAGGGAGGCAACGAG.

This clone was seen many times. CDR3 DNA, as far as it was read: TGCAGCGTACTAGCGGGGGGCCCTACAGATACG. Encoded protein: CSVLAGGPTDT. The entire CDR3 protein is CSVLAGGPTDTQYF. The chain uses TRBV29-1 and TRBJ2-3; 12 nucleotides line up with TRBD2. The read stops 3 residues short of the end of the CDR3; the missing end is completed from the germline J gene. The ends lost 6 bases at V and 3 bases at J; junction bases unmatched: 4. CDR3 length: 14 amino acids. Germline CDR1 reads SQVTM; CDR2 reads ANQGSEA.

This clone has a count of ten or more. The read ends 3 residues before the CDR3 terminus; that terminus is restored from the germline J gene. The chain joins TRBV6-1 to TRBJ1-2; D is ambiguous. The CDR3 is 14 residues long. V was clipped by 1 base and J by 7 bases, with 13 bases between them. In germline, CDR1 is MNHNS, CDR2 SASEGT. This chain's CDR3 is CASSEEPPRAGYTF. Incomplete CDR3 DNA: TGTGCCAGCAGTGAAGAGCCCCCTCGTGCTGGC.

This clone was seen many times. The CDR3 sequence is CASSLYFSGGVINEQFF. The sequenced CDR3 bases are TGTGCCAGCAGCCTATATTTTAGCGGGGGGGTAATCAATGAG. This sequence joins TRBV7-3 and TRBJ2-1; 11 nucleotides agree with TRBD2. Read coverage stops 3 residues before the CDR3 terminus; the germline J gene supplies the remainder. CDR1 SGHTA and CDR2 FQGTGA come from the germline V gene. The length of the CDR3 is 17 residues. V was clipped by 5 bases and J by 6 bases; unmatched bases: 12.

This clone showed up many times. From the germline J gene comes the end of the CDR3, since the read stops 3 residues before it. The chain carries TRBV6-1 and TRBJ2-1; 8 nucleotides agree with TRBD1. J was trimmed by 6 bases and V by 4 bases; bases with no gene match: 8. The CDR3 is 15 residues long. From germline, CDR1 is MNHNS and CDR2 SASEGT. CDR3 DNA (partial): TGTGCCAGCAGTGCCAGGGGGCCAGGAGGCAATGAG. Translated, it gives CASSARGPGGNE. The complete CDR3 sequence is CASSARGPGGNEQFF.

A word on this clone: The CDR3 goes on 3 residues after the read ends, and that part is filled in from the germline J gene. The chain couples TRBV2 to TRBJ2-7; tentative D call: TRBD1 (5 bases). The CDR3 consists of 14 residues. CDR1 is SNHLY, CDR2 FYNNEI, per germline. Trimming took off 8 bases at V and 0 bases at J, with 14 bases between the two ends. CDR3 sequence reads: CASVLPGNSYEQYF. The CDR3 DNA, read in part, is TGTGCCAGCGTCCTGCCAGGGAACTCCTACGAG.

This clone was observed many times. With the read ending 3 residues before the CDR3 end, the germline J gene is used to fill in that end. The chain combines TRBV6-2 or TRBV6-3 with TRBJ1-1, with D possibly TRBD1 on 5 matching bases. Trimming removed 6 bases at V and 0 bases at J, with 14 bases between. The CDR3 loop spans 15 amino acids. From germline, CDR1 is MNHEY and CDR2 SVGEGT. Partial CDR3 DNA: TGTGCCAGCAGGCCTGAGGGGTATTTGAACACTGAA. This encodes CASRPEGYLNTE. The full CDR3 is CASRPEGYLNTEAFF.

On this clone: The read comes to an end 3 residues before the CDR3 does, leaving the germline J gene to fill in the end. The rearrangement links TRBV19 to TRBJ2-7; 10 bases agree with TRBD2. This CDR3 spans 16 amino acids. With 4 bases clipped from V and 3 bases from J, the junction kept 9 bases outside the gene matches. The V gene's germline CDR1 is LNHDA and CDR2 SQIVND (reference sequence). The DNA read from the CDR3 is TGTGCCAGTAGTACCCCGGAAGCGGGAGGGTTCTACGAG. Its protein product is CASSTPEAGGFYE. The entire CDR3 protein is CASSTPEAGGFYEQYF.

This clone showed up many times. The read falls 3 residues short of the CDR3 end, and the missing part is taken from the germline J gene. The chain is built from TRBV7-6 and TRBJ2-1, with D hard to call. Trimming took 1 base from V and 5 from J, leaving 12 bases between them. Germline values: CDR1 SGHVS, CDR2 FNYEAQ. CDR3 size: 15 residues. The covered CDR3 bases are TGTGCCAGCAGCTTAGTTTCGGCGACTGACAATGAG. This sequence encodes CASSLVSATDNE. The complete CDR3 sequence is CASSLVSATDNEQFF. The whole variable domain, remainder taken from reference TRBV7-6 and TRBJ2-1, is GAGVSQSPRYKVTKRGQDVALRCDPISGHVSLYWYRQALGQGPEFLTYFNYEAQQDKSGLPNDRFSAERPEGSISTLTIQRTEQRDSAMYRCASSLVSATDNEQFFGPGTRLTVL.

Turning to this clone: The read comes to an end 3 residues before the CDR3 does, leaving the germline J gene to fill in the end. This chain joins TRBV19 and TRBJ1-2, with D possibly being TRBD1 (5 bases). The CDR3 extends over 16 amino acids. Germline V gene sequence: CDR1 LNHDA, CDR2 SQIVND (reference sequence). The CDR3 DNA, read in part, is TGTGCCAGTAGTCCCCTCGGGACTAGCGGACCCTACGAC. Protein product: CASSPLGTSGPYD. The CDR3, in full, reads CASSPLGTSGPYDYTF. Together with reference TRBV19 and TRBJ1-2, the CDR3 gives the full variable domain: DGGITQSPKYLFRKEGQNVTLSCEQNLNHDAMYWYRQDPGQGLRLIYYSQIVNDFQKGDIAEGYSVSREKKESFPLTVTSAQKNPTAFYLCASSPLGTSGPYDYTFGSGTRLTVV.